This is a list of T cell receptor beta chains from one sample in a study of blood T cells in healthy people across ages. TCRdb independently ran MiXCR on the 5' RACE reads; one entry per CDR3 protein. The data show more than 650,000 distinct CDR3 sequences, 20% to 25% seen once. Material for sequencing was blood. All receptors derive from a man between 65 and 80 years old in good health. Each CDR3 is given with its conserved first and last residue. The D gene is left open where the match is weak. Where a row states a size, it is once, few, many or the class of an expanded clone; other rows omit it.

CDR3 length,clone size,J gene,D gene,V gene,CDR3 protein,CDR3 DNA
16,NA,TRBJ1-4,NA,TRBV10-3,CAISERGSPKDEKLFF,TGTGCCATCAGTGAGAGGGGGAGCCCTAAGGATGAAAAACTGTTTTTT
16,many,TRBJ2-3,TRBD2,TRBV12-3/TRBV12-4,CASSLGTRVSTDTQYF,TGTGCCAGCAGTTTAGGGACTAGAGTTAGCACAGATACGCAGTATTTT
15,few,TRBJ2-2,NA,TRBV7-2,CASSNLLGGTGELFF,TGTGCCAGCAGCAACCTACTAGGGGGAACCGGGGAGCTGTTTTTT
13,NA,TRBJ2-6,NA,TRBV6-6,CASSYVGANVLTF,TGTGCCAGCAGTTACGTTGGGGCCAACGTCCTGACTTTC
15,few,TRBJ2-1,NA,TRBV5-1,CASSLLDGSYNEQFF,TGCGCCAGCAGCTTGTTGGACGGGTCCTACAATGAGCAGTTCTTC
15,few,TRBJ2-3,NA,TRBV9,CASSVGGGRTDTQYF,TGTGCCAGCAGCGTAGGTGGCGGGCGAACAGATACGCAGTATTTT
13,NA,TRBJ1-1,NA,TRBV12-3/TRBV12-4,CASSRIVGTEAFF,TGTGCCAGCAGTCGGATAGTGGGCACTGAAGCTTTCTTT
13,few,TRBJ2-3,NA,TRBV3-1,CASSQVITDAQYF,TGTGCCAGCAGCCAAGTGATCACAGATGCGCAGTATTTT
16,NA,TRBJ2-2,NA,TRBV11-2,CASSLYGQRYTGELFF,TGTGCCAGCAGCTTATACGGCCAGCGATACACCGGGGAGCTGTTTTTT
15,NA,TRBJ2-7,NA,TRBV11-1,CASSLVATVPYEQYF,TGTGCCAGCAGCTTAGTGGCGACAGTACCTTACGAGCAGTACTTC
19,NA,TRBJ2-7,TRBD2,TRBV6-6,CASSPRTSGATPQYYEQYF,TGTGCCAGCAGTCCCCGGACTAGCGGAGCTACACCACAATACTACGAGCAGTACTTC
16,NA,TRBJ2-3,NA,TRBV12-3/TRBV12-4,CASSLAGGQHTDTQYF,TGTGCCAGCAGTTTAGCGGGGGGACAGCACACAGATACGCAGTATTTT
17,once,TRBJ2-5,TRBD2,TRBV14,CASSQEGGLAVQETQYF,TGTGCCAGCAGCCAAGAGGGTGGACTAGCGGTCCAAGAGACCCAGTACTTC
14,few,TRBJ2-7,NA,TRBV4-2,CASSQLGRDYEQYF,TGTGCCAGCAGCCAATTGGGGCGGGACTACGAGCAGTACTTC
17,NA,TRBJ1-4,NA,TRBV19,CASSDRRGGPTNEKLFF,TGTGCCAGTAGTGACAGACGGGGGGGGCCAACTAATGAAAAACTGTTTTTT
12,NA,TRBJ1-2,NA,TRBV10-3,CAISESVGGYTF,TGTGCCATCAGTGAGTCGGTAGGAGGCTACACCTTC
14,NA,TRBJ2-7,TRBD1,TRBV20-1,CSATWTGTSYEQYF,TGCAGTGCTACCTGGACAGGGACCTCCTACGAGCAGTACTTC
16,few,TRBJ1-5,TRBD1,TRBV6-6,CASSKNRGGVDQPQHF,TGTGCCAGCAGCAAAAACAGGGGTGGCGTCGATCAGCCCCAGCATTTT
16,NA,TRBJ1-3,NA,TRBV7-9,CASSLEGTRTGNTIYF,TGTGCCAGCAGCTTAGAGGGCACCCGGACCGGAAACACCATATATTTT
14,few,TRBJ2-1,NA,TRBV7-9,CASSLEMDSNEQFF,TGTGCCAGCAGCCTAGAGATGGACAGCAATGAGCAGTTCTTC
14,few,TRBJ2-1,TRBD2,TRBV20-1,CSVTSGTHYNEQFF,TGCAGTGTCACTAGCGGGACCCACTACAATGAGCAGTTCTTC
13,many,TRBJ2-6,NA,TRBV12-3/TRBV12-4,CASSPAGANVLTF,TGTGCCAGCAGTCCGGCTGGGGCCAACGTCCTGACTTTC
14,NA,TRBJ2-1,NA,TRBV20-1,CSARNRVNYNEQFF,TGCAGTGCAAGGAACAGGGTTAACTACAATGAGCAGTTCTTC
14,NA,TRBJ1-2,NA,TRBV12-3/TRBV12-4,CASTRSGGDYGYTF,TGTGCCAGCACCCGTAGTGGTGGTGACTATGGCTACACCTTC
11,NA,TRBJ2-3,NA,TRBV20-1,CTGGSTDTQYF,TGCACCGGGGGTAGCACAGATACACAGTATTTT
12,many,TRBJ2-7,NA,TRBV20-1,CSATTVSYEQYF,TGCAGTGCTACGACAGTTTCCTACGAGCAGTACTTC
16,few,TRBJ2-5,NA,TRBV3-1,CASSQLAGPYQETQYF,TGTGCCAGCAGCCAGCTCGCGGGACCCTACCAAGAGACCCAGTACTTC
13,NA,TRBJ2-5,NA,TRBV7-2,CASSEPGQETQYF,TGTGCCAGCAGCGAGCCGGGACAAGAGACCCAGTACTTC
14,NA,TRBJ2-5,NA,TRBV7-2,CASLGLAFRETQYF,TGTGCCAGTCTGGGCCTAGCGTTTAGAGAGACCCAGTACTTC
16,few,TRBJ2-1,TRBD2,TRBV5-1,CASSSTSGLSGDEQFF,TGCGCCAGCAGCTCGACTAGCGGGCTCTCTGGAGATGAGCAGTTCTTC
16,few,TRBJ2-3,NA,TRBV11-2,CASSLPQGILTDTQYF,TGTGCCAGCAGCTTACCGCAGGGGATACTCACAGATACGCAGTATTTT
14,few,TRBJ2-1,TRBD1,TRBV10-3,CAISRKQGGDEQFF,TGTGCCATCAGTCGAAAACAGGGGGGTGATGAGCAGTTCTTC
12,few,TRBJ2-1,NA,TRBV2,CASKTNGDEQFF,TGTGCCAGCAAAACTAACGGCGATGAGCAGTTCTTC
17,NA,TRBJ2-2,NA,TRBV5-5,CASSLALARRNTGELFF,TGTGCCAGCAGCTTGGCTCTGGCGCGACGCAACACCGGGGAGCTGTTTTTT
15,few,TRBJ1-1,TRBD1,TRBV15,CATSRRQGGNTEAFF,TGTGCCACCAGCAGAAGACAGGGAGGGAACACTGAAGCTTTCTTT
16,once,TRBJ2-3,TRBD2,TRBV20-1,CSARGLSGGAQDTQYF,TGCAGTGCTAGAGGCCTTAGCGGGGGGGCCCAAGATACGCAGTATTTT
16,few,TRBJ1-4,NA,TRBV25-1,CASSEALGARNEKLFF,TGTGCCAGCAGTGAAGCGTTGGGGGCCCGTAATGAAAAACTGTTTTTT
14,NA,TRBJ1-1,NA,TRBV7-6,CASSLGLKNTEAFF,TGTGCCAGCAGCTTGGGACTTAAGAACACTGAAGCTTTCTTT
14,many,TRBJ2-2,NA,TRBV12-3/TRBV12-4,CASRSRLNTGELFF,TGTGCCAGCAGGTCCAGACTGAACACCGGGGAGCTGTTTTTT
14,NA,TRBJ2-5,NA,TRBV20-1,CSANLGGDQETQYF,TGCAGTGCTAATTTGGGTGGGGACCAAGAGACCCAGTACTTC
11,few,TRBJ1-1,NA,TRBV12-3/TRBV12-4,CASSLYLGAFF,TGTGCCAGCAGTTTATACTTGGGGGCTTTCTTT
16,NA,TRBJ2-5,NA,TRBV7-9,CASSSPNRTPRETQYF,TGTGCCAGCAGTTCCCCCAACAGGACTCCAAGGGAGACCCAGTACTTC
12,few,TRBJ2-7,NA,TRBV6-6,CASSGRGYEQYF,TGTGCCAGCAGCGGCAGGGGCTACGAGCAGTACTTC
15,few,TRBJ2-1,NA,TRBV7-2,CASSLGLLSYNEQFF,TGTGCCAGCAGCTTAGGACTCCTTTCCTACAATGAGCAGTTCTTC
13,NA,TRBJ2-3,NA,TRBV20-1,CSAPARGTDTQYF,TGCAGTGCCCCTGCCCGGGGGACAGATACGCAGTATTTT
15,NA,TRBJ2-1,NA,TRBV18,CASSPRESSYNEQFF,TGTGCCAGCTCACCACGGGAGAGCTCCTACAATGAGCAGTTCTTC
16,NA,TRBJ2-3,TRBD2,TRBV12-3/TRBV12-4,CASSLSPREGTDTQYF,TGTGCCAGCAGTTTATCCCCGCGGGAGGGCACAGATACGCAGTATTTT
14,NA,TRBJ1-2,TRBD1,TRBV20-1,CSARVGGGAGGYTF,TGCAGTGCTAGAGTGGGAGGGGGCGCTGGTGGCTACACCTTC
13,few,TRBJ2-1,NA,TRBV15,CATSRDGFNEQFF,TGTGCCACCAGCAGAGATGGATTCAATGAGCAGTTCTTC
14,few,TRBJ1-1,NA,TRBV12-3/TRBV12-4,CASSSGAGRTEAFF,TGTGCCAGCAGTTCGGGGGCGGGAAGGACTGAGGCTTTCTTT
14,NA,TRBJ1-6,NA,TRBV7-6,CASNLGVNNSPLHF,TGTGCCAGCAACTTAGGGGTAAACAACTCACCCCTCCACTTT
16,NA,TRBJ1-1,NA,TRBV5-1,CASSLGVRGGNTEAFF,TGCGCCAGCAGCTTGGGAGTGCGGGGGGGGAACACTGAAGCTTTCTTT
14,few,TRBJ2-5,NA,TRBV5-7,CASSLNCLEETQYF,TGTGCCAGCAGCTTGAACTGCCTAGAGGAGACCCAGTACTTC
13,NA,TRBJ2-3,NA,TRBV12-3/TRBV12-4,CASIWGEADTQYF,TGTGCCAGCATCTGGGGGGAGGCAGATACGCAGTATTTT
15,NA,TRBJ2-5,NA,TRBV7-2,CASSLIAVLDGTQYF,TGTGCCAGCAGCTTAATAGCGGTCCTGGACGGGACCCAGTACTTC
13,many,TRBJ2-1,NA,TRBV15,CATSRSKASEQFF,TGTGCCACCAGCAGATCGAAAGCAAGTGAGCAGTTCTTC
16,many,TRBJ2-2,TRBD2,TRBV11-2,CASSLGLLAGTGELFF,TGTGCCAGCAGCTTAGGCCTACTAGCGGGGACCGGGGAGCTGTTTTTT
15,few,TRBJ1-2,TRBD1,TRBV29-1,CSAQGARLGGYGYTF,TGCAGCGCACAGGGGGCGCGGTTAGGTGGCTATGGCTACACCTTC
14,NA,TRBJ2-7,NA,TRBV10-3,CAISGVPEGYEQYF,TGTGCCATCAGTGGGGTTCCCGAGGGTTACGAGCAGTACTTC
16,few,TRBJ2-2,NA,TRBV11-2,CASSQGASGDYRELFF,TGTGCCAGCAGCCAGGGGGCTAGCGGGGACTACCGGGAGCTGTTTTTT